A single sample gave rise to the 29 T cell receptor beta chains below, sequenced in a study of T cells in Graves' hyperthyroidism and ophthalmopathy. TCR beta CDR3 regions were amplified from RNA transcripts. The TCR CDR3 was amplified in a first-round RT-PCR using the HTBI primer set. TCRdb reanalysed the multiplex PCR reads using MiXCR and keeps one entry per CDR3 protein. The repertoire holds some 620,000 distinct CDR3 sequences, with under 20% as singletons. Sequenced sample: blood. The receptor source for this set is a woman aged 25-40 years with Graves' hyperthyroidism.

This clonotype has at least ten counts. J is TRBJ2-5 and V is TRBV28, with D maybe TRBD2 (5 bases). Per germline, CDR1 MDHEN and CDR2 SYDVKM. The CDR3 length is 14 residues. Deletions cut 7 bases from V and 4 bases from J, with 16 bases between. CDR3 sequence reads: CASTPGFGLETQYF. DNA for the CDR3: TGTGCCAGCACTCCGGGCTTCGGACTAGAGACCCAGTACTTC.

This clonotype was observed a handful of times. J is TRBJ1-2 and V is TRBV28; D is perhaps TRBD1 (6 bases). CDR3 length: 14 residues. Trimming pared 5 bases from V and 7 bases from J, leaving 17 bases between. The germline V gene has CDR1 MDHEN and CDR2 SYDVKM. The CDR3 DNA reads as TGTGCCAGCAGTCCCTCGGGGGGCGATTTTGGCTACACCTTC. This translates into CASSPSGGDFGYTF.

This chain joins TRBV20-1 and TRBJ2-7, with 9 positions matching TRBD1. This CDR3 comprises 14 residues. V lost 6 bases, J lost 1 base, and 7 bases stayed unmatched. In germline, CDR1 is DFQATT, CDR2 SNEGSKA (reference sequence). DNA for the CDR3: TGCAGTGCCGCATCCGGGACAGGGTCCTACGAGCAGTACTTC. This gives the protein CSAASGTGSYEQYF.

This clonotype appeared many times. The chain combines TRBV15 with TRBJ2-5, with no clear D. Trimming cost V 1 base and J 4 bases, with 13 bases left between them. Germline assignment: CDR1 LNHNV and CDR2 YYDKDF (reference sequence). The CDR3 spans 15 residues. The CDR3 loop reads CATSRVGSTGETQYF. The DNA for the CDR3 is TGTGCCACCAGCAGAGTAGGCTCGACGGGAGAGACCCAGTACTTC. The full variable domain, completed using reference TRBV15 and TRBJ2-5, is DAMVIQNPRYQVTQFGKPVTLSCSQTLNHNVMYWYQQKSSQAPKLLFHYYDKDFNNEADTPDNFQSRRPNTSFCFLDIRSPGLGDTAMYLCATSRVGSTGETQYFGPGTRLLVL.

This clonotype has a count of ten or more. The chain carries TRBV28 and TRBJ2-7; 7 bases agree with TRBD2. The length of the CDR3 is 14 residues. Trimming at V came to 7 bases and at J to 0 bases, leaving 6 bases not matched to a gene. Germline loops: CDR1 MDHEN, CDR2 SYDVKM. The CDR3 here is CASIGRESSYEQYF. For the CDR3, the DNA is TGTGCCAGCATTGGGCGGGAGAGCTCCTACGAGCAGTACTTC.

This clonotype has at least ten counts. The rearrangement joins TRBV10-1 to TRBJ2-4; D tentatively fits TRBD1 or TRBD2 (6 bases each). CDR1 is WNHNN and CDR2 is SYGVQD in the germline V gene (reference sequence). V dropped 0 bases and J dropped 7 bases, with 13 bases sitting between them. This CDR3 has 15 residues. CDR3 DNA sequence: TGCGCCAGCAGTGAGTCGTTCGGGGGCGCGAACATTCAGTACTTC. Its translation: CASSESFGGANIQYF.

The genes are TRBV19 and TRBJ1-5; 8 bases agree with TRBD1. V gave up 11 bases and J gave up 4 bases; unmatched junction bases: 7. Per the germline V gene, CDR1 is LNHDA and CDR2 is SQIVND (reference sequence). This CDR3 has 13 amino acids. This CDR3 reads CALVGQVNQPQHF. The CDR3 region has the DNA TGTGCCCTAGTGGGACAGGTAAATCAGCCCCAGCATTTT.

In this sample, this clonotype turned up a few times. This sequence joins TRBV14 and TRBJ2-1; tentatively, D is TRBD2 (5 bases). There are 15 residues in the CDR3. The germline CDR1 and CDR2 sequences are SGHDN and FVKESK. V was trimmed by 1 base and J by 10 bases, leaving 17 bases between them. CDR3 in DNA: TGTGCCAGCAGCCAAGTGAACAGCGCCGGAGGAGAGCAGTTCTTC. This sequence encodes CASSQVNSAGGEQFF.

At least ten counts were recorded for this clonotype. The chain carries TRBV11-2 and TRBJ2-2; possibly TRBD2 for D (6 bases). The CDR3 runs to 15 residues. Trimming stripped 0 bases from V and 5 bases from J, with 10 bases between. Germline V CDR1 and CDR2: SGHAT, FQNNGV. CDR3 nucleotide sequence: TGTGCCAGCAGCTTAGACGCTAGCGTTACCGGGGAGCTGTTTTTT. Encoded protein: CASSLDASVTGELFF.

The chain employs TRBV5-1 and TRBJ1-1; D not certain. The V end lost 1 base, the J end lost 1 base, and 11 bases lay between the germline ends. CDR1 and CDR2 (germline): SGHRS, YFSETQ. The CDR3 spans 15 residues. In nucleotides, the CDR3 is TGCGCCAGCAGCTTGAGTGGGCTTTCGAACACTGAAGCTTTCTTT. This translates into CASSLSGLSNTEAFF.

This clonotype was recorded at least ten times. The chain carries TRBV6-1 and TRBJ2-7, with a weak D call TRBD1 (5 bases). Per the germline V gene, CDR1 is MNHNS and CDR2 is SASEGT. V was cut by 1 base and J by 5 bases, with 9 bases left in between. The CDR3 spans 13 residues. In DNA form, the CDR3 reads TGTGCCAGCAGTGAAGATAGGGGCCACGAGCAGTACTTC. Its translation: CASSEDRGHEQYF.

Many counts were recorded for this clonotype. The chain uses TRBV27 and TRBJ1-6; unclear D gene. The CDR3 covers 14 residues. V was cut by 3 bases and J by 7 bases, with 10 bases left in between. The germline CDR1 and CDR2 sequences are MNHEY and SMNVEV (reference sequence). The CDR3 is CASSLRTSNSPLHF. The CDR3 coding sequence is TGTGCCAGCAGTTTGAGAACCTCAAATTCACCCCTCCACTTT.

As for this clonotype: A much bigger clone sits one base away, suggesting this may be a read error. This sequence joins TRBV6-1 and TRBJ2-5; D not certain. CDR1 is MNHNS, CDR2 SASEGT, per germline. CDR3 size: 11 residues. CDR3 amino acids: CASTDQETQCF. DNA of the CDR3: TGTGCCAGCACCGACCAAGAGACCCAGTGCTTC.

As concerns this clonotype: A much larger clone sits a single nucleotide away, making a read error possible. The CDR3 bases are TGTACCAGCAGTTATTTCGCGGGGGTAAGCGGGAGGGCCTACGAGCAGTACTTC. Amino acids: CTSSYFAGVSGRAYEQYF. The gene calls are TRBV6-2 or TRBV6-3 and TRBJ2-7; 10 nucleotides agree with TRBD2. The V gene's germline CDR1 is MNHEY and CDR2 SVGEGT. There are 18 residues in the CDR3.

J is TRBJ2-3 and V is TRBV24-1, with D possibly called TRBD1 or TRBD2 (5 bases each). V was clipped by 5 bases and J by 2 bases, with 22 bases between them. The CDR3 runs 18 residues. The germline V gene has CDR1 KGHDR and CDR2 SFDVKD. The DNA of the CDR3 is TGTGCCACCAGTGGGGTCGGCAAACCGGGACGATACACAGATACGCAGTATTTT. Its protein product is CATSGVGKPGRYTDTQYF.

A few counts support this clonotype. This chain uses TRBV20-1 with TRBJ2-7; 8 bases are shared with TRBD1. Germline CDR1 is DFQATT and CDR2 is SNEGSKA (reference sequence). V trimming: 0 bases; J trimming: 5 bases; junction bases outside the gene matches: 12. The length of the CDR3 is 16 residues. The CDR3 DNA is TGCAGTGCTAGAGATCTGGGCGACAGGGGCCGGGACGAGCAGTACTTC. It is translated as CSARDLGDRGRDEQYF.

The genes are TRBV4-3 and TRBJ1-3; unclear D gene. The CDR3 spans 14 residues. From germline, CDR1 is LGHNA and CDR2 YSLEER. V lost 4 bases and J 1 base, leaving 8 bases between the germline ends. This CDR3 reads CASSPSSSGNTIYF. In DNA form, the CDR3 reads TGCGCCAGCAGCCCATCGTCGTCTGGAAACACCATATATTTT.

This clonotype appeared many times. The chain has TRBV2 and TRBJ2-7; a weak D match, TRBD1 (5 bases). The CDR3 has 14 amino acids. The germline CDR1 and CDR2 sequences are SNHLY and FYNNEI. The V and J ends lost 8 bases and 1 base respectively, with 15 bases between them. CDR3 sequence (DNA): TGTGCCAGCCACCTCAGGGTTCGGTCCTACGAGCAGTACTTC. The encoded protein is CASHLRVRSYEQYF.

This clonotype was seen a few times. The V and J genes are TRBV24-1 and TRBJ2-1; 7 bases line up with TRBD1. The CDR3 sequence is 16 residues long. V shed 4 bases and J 2 bases; nucleotides not matched to a gene: 7. The germline V gene encodes CDR1 KGHDR and CDR2 SFDVKD. The CDR3 sequence is CATSDPQGKAYNEQFF. CDR3 nucleotide sequence: TGTGCCACCAGTGACCCACAGGGGAAGGCCTACAATGAGCAGTTCTTC.

This clonotype was seen many times. The chain joins TRBV12-3 or TRBV12-4 to TRBJ2-1; weak D call: TRBD2 (6 bases). V lost 4 bases to trimming and J lost 6 bases, with 16 bases between them. The CDR3 has 15 residues. CDR3 protein: CASSYRDSLRNEQFF. Written as DNA, the CDR3 is TGTGCCAGCAGTTACCGGGACTCCCTTCGCAATGAGCAGTTCTTC.

This chain joins TRBV5-1 and TRBJ2-5; 7 bases map to TRBD1. Per germline, CDR1 SGHRS and CDR2 YFSETQ. This CDR3 contains 15 residues. V was pared by 4 bases and J by 5 bases, with 11 bases of the junction left unmatched. CDR3 loop: CASSRTGQRVETQYF. The CDR3 nucleotides read TGCGCCAGCAGCAGGACGGGACAGAGGGTTGAGACCCAGTACTTC.

This clonotype occurred a few times. The chain combines TRBV27 with TRBJ2-1; 7 positions match TRBD1. This CDR3 has 15 amino acids. V dropped 5 bases and J dropped 6; count of bases not matched to a gene: 10. Germline V gene lookup returns CDR1 MNHEY and CDR2 SMNVEV (reference sequence). The CDR3 protein is CASSTAGGTSNEQFF. CDR3 nucleotides: TGTGCCAGCAGTACCGCAGGGGGAACGAGCAATGAGCAGTTCTTC.

Ten or more counts support this clonotype. The J gene is TRBJ1-2, the V gene TRBV2, with a tentative D call TRBD1 (5 bases). The germline V gene has CDR1 SNHLY and CDR2 FYNNEI. The CDR3 loop spans 15 amino acids. Trimming stripped 5 bases from V and 2 bases from J, with 15 bases between. The CDR3 spells CASSRTLTGNYGYTF. Written as DNA, the CDR3 is TGTGCCAGCAGTAGGACCCTTACAGGCAACTATGGCTACACCTTC. Based on the CDR3 plus reference TRBV2 and TRBJ1-2, the full variable domain is EPEVTQTPSHQVTQMGQEVILRCVPISNHLYFYWYRQILGQKVEFLVSFYNNEISEKSEIFDDQFSVERPDGSNFTLKIRSTKLEDSAMYFCASSRTLTGNYGYTFGSGTRLTVV.

This clonotype has ten or more counts. V is TRBV12-3 or TRBV12-4 and J is TRBJ2-7; TRBD1 agrees at 9 bases. V was pared by 2 bases and J by 3 bases, with 5 bases of the junction left unmatched. The CDR3 has 15 amino acids. CDR3 in amino acids: CASSLTGTGYYEQYF. Written as DNA, the CDR3 is TGTGCCAGCAGTTTAACCGGGACAGGGTACTACGAGCAGTACTTC.

This clonotype was observed a handful of times. This chain connects TRBV4-2 to TRBJ1-5; TRBD1 agrees at 7 bases. Germline trimming cut 3 bases from V and 0 bases from J; bases unmatched to any gene: 14. Germline CDR1 is LGHNA and CDR2 is YNFKEQ. This CDR3 is 19 amino acids long. CDR3 coding DNA: TGTGCCAGCAGCCAGAGCCGGGACAGCGAATGGAATAGCAATCAGCCCCAGCATTTT. It is translated as CASSQSRDSEWNSNQPQHF.

The chain carries TRBV3-1 and TRBJ2-5; 11 bases align to TRBD1. The CDR3 loop spans 15 amino acids. J gave up 5 bases and V 4 bases, and 6 bases lay outside the gene matches. Germline CDR1 and CDR2: LGHDT and YNNKEL (reference sequence). The CDR3 protein is CASSRGQGARETQYF. The CDR3 DNA is TGTGCCAGCAGCCGCGGACAGGGGGCGAGGGAGACCCAGTACTTC.

This clonotype was seen ten or more times. The chain employs TRBV29-1 and TRBJ1-1; D uncertain. This CDR3 is built from 12 residues. The ends were cut back, 4 bases at V and 1 base at J, with 7 bases in the middle. Germline V gene sequence: CDR1 SQVTM, CDR2 ANQGSEA. The CDR3 coding sequence is TGCAGCGTTGTGGGTGAGAACACTGAAGCTTTCTTT. Encoded protein: CSVVGENTEAFF.

Written as DNA, the CDR3 is TGTGCCAGCAGTTTATTGGACGAAAGCACAGATACGCAGTATTTT. Protein sequence: CASSLLDESTDTQYF. The chain combines TRBV28 with TRBJ2-3, with D unclear. The V gene lost 1 base and the J gene lost 0 bases, with 8 bases spanning the gap. CDR3 length equals 15 residues. Germline-derived CDR1 and CDR2 are MDHEN and SYDVKM.

At least ten counts were recorded for this clonotype. The genes are TRBV3-1 and TRBJ2-1; 8 bases align to TRBD2. CDR3 length: 15 residues. Germline V gives CDR1 LGHDT, CDR2 YNNKEL (reference sequence). Unmatched junction bases numbered 6, after V lost 3 bases and J lost 5 bases. The CDR3 coding sequence is TGTGCCAGCAGCCATGTAGCGGGATCCCACAATGAGCAGTTCTTC. Its protein is CASSHVAGSHNEQFF.